A single sample gave rise to the 13 T cell receptor beta chains below, sequenced in a study of response to subunit inactivated influenza vaccine. TCRdb passed the RT-PCR reads through MiXCR, listing each CDR3 protein once. The sample lists 650,000 to 850,000 distinct CDR3 sequences, about 15% seen once, with 5.5% to 8% in the top ten. The sample consisted of PBMCs from blood, taken less than 15 days before vaccination. The receptors here all came from a middle-aged man who received an inactivated influenza vaccine.

This clonotype has a handful of counts. The chain combines TRBV7-2 with TRBJ2-2, with D perhaps TRBD1 (6 bases). The germline V and J ends were trimmed by 5 bases and 4 bases, with 11 bases remaining between them. The CDR3 sequence is 14 residues long. From germline, CDR1 is SGHTA and CDR2 FQGNSA. The CDR3: CASSPQGRTGELFF. The CDR3 DNA reads as TGTGCCAGCAGCCCGCAGGGGCGCACCGGGGAGCTGTTTTTT.

V is TRBV18 and J is TRBJ2-1; D gene ambiguous. The germline CDR1 and CDR2 sequences are KGHSH and LQKENI. V gave up 5 bases and J gave up 5 bases, with 16 bases separating them. CDR3 length: 15 residues. CDR3 loop: CASSNYEGTDNEQFF. As DNA, the CDR3 is TGTGCCAGCTCAAACTATGAAGGAACAGACAATGAGCAGTTCTTC. Variable domain in full (rest from reference TRBV18 and TRBJ2-1): NAGVMQNPRHLVRRRGQEARLRCSPMKGHSHVYWYRQLPEEGLKFMVYLQKENIIDESGMPKERFSAEFPKEGPSILRIQQVVRGDSAAYFCASSNYEGTDNEQFFGPGTRLTVL.

Ten or more counts support this clonotype. The CDR3 spells CSATRPPEGTGQFF. The CDR3 DNA reads TGCAGTGCCACCAGACCCCCGGAGGGGACGGGCCAGTTCTTC. The V and J genes are TRBV20-1 and TRBJ2-1; weak D call: TRBD2 (6 bases). Trimming cost V 6 bases and J 13 bases, with 25 bases left between them. The CDR3 totals 14 residues. Germline assignment: CDR1 DFQATT and CDR2 SNEGSKA (reference sequence).

The table lists this clonotype with many counts. The rearrangement joins TRBV5-1 to TRBJ2-1; D not resolved. The CDR3 spans 12 residues. Trimming pared 4 bases from V and 8 bases from J, leaving 10 bases between. Germline V CDR1 and CDR2: SGHRS, YFSETQ. Here the CDR3 DNA reads TGCGCCAGCAGCGGGCCTGGGGATGAGCAGTTCTTC. Its translation is CASSGPGDEQFF. The complete variable domain, with remaining parts taken from reference TRBV5-1 and TRBJ2-1, reads KAGVTQTPRYLIKTRGQQVTLSCSPISGHRSVSWYQQTPGQGLQFLFEYFSETQRNKGNFPGRFSGRQFSNSRSEMNVSTLELGDSALYLCASSGPGDEQFFGPGTRLTVL.

The chain recombines TRBV7-2 with TRBJ1-1; the match to TRBD1 covers 9 bases. With 4 bases clipped from V and 6 bases from J, the junction kept 9 bases outside the gene matches. Germline V gene data show CDR1 as SGHTA and CDR2 as FQGNSA. The CDR3 sequence is 15 residues long. CDR3 sequence (DNA): TGTGCCAGCAGCTATACAGGGGGCGCCGGGTCTGAAGCTTTCTTT. As protein: CASSYTGGAGSEAFF.

V gene TRBV20-1 combines with J gene TRBJ2-5, with TRBD2 matching over 8 bases. With V trimmed by 3 bases and J by 3 bases, 9 bases remained unmatched. The CDR3 consists of 15 residues. The germline V gene has CDR1 DFQATT and CDR2 SNEGSKA (reference sequence). The CDR3 coding sequence is TGCAGTGCTAGCAGGGCTAGCGGGCTGAAAGAGACCCAGTACTTC. Translation gives CSASRASGLKETQYF.

This clonotype was seen a handful of times. The chain joins TRBV20-1 to TRBJ2-7; the D gene could be TRBD1 or TRBD2 (6 bases each). CDR1 is DFQATT and CDR2 is SNEGSKA in the germline V gene (reference sequence). Trimming cost V 3 bases and J 7 bases, with 19 bases left between them. This CDR3 comprises 14 residues. CDR3 in amino acids: CSASKRGPLAEQYF. The CDR3 DNA reads as TGCAGTGCTAGTAAACGGGGGCCCTTGGCGGAGCAGTACTTC.

This clonotype has a handful of counts. The chain carries TRBV5-5 and TRBJ1-3, with a possible D match to TRBD1 (5 bases). The CDR3 loop spans 16 amino acids. Germline-derived CDR1 and CDR2 are SGHKS and YYEKEE (reference sequence). The V gene lost 0 bases and the J gene lost 0 bases, with 10 bases spanning the gap. The DNA of the CDR3 is TGTGCCAGCAGCTTGGCCGAGGGGATCTCTGGAAACACCATATATTTT. It encodes CASSLAEGISGNTIYF.

This rearrangement joins TRBV20-1 to TRBJ2-7; D ambiguous. Trimming removed 0 bases at V and 6 bases at J, with 15 bases between. This CDR3 spans 14 amino acids. The germline V gene encodes CDR1 DFQATT and CDR2 SNEGSKA (reference sequence). The CDR3 DNA reads as TGCAGTGCTAGAGATTTGGCCTCCCAATCCGAGCAGTACTTC. This encodes CSARDLASQSEQYF.

The rearrangement links TRBV10-2 to TRBJ1-1, with 8 bases lining up with TRBD1. With V trimmed by 5 bases and J by 8 bases, 7 bases remained unmatched. CDR3 size: 13 residues. From germline, CDR1 is WSHSY and CDR2 SAAADI. In DNA form, the CDR3 reads TGCGCCAGCAGTCCCGATCGGGACAGGGAAGCTTTCTTT. Protein sequence: CASSPDRDREAFF.

This clonotype was counted ten times or more. CDR3 amino acids: CASSSGTVSYEQYF. CDR3 coding DNA: TGCGCCAGCAGCTCCGGGACGGTTTCGTACGAGCAGTACTTC. The V and J genes are TRBV5-1 and TRBJ2-7; D possibly uses TRBD1 or TRBD2 (5 bases each). Germline-derived CDR1 and CDR2 are SGHRS and YFSETQ. The CDR3 runs 14 residues. Deletions cut 3 bases from V and 4 bases from J, with 14 bases between.

This chain joins TRBV7-2 and TRBJ1-3, with D possibly TRBD1 on 6 matching bases. CDR3 size: 15 residues. The germline V gene encodes CDR1 SGHTA and CDR2 FQGNSA. The V gene lost 1 base and the J gene lost 5 bases, with 12 bases spanning the gap. The CDR3 bases are TGTGCCAGCAGCTTAGTTTTCGGGGGCCGAAACACCATATATTTT. It specifies CASSLVFGGRNTIYF. Full variable domain (remainder filled in from reference TRBV7-2 and TRBJ1-3): GAGVSQSPSNKVTEKGKDVELRCDPISGHTALYWYRQSLGQGLEFLIYFQGNSAPDKSGLPSDRFSAERTGGSVSTLTIQRTQQEDSAVYLCASSLVFGGRNTIYFGEGSWLTVV.

This clonotype was detected ten times or more. The DNA for the CDR3 is TGTGCCAGCAGCGTACCAACGACAGGGGGCCGGGATGAGCAGTTCTTC. Translating it yields CASSVPTTGGRDEQFF. J is TRBJ2-1 and V is TRBV9; 10 nucleotides match TRBD1. The CDR3 is 16 amino acids. Trimming cost V 1 base and J 8 bases; bases outside gene matches: 9. The germline V gene encodes CDR1 SGDLS and CDR2 YYNGEE.